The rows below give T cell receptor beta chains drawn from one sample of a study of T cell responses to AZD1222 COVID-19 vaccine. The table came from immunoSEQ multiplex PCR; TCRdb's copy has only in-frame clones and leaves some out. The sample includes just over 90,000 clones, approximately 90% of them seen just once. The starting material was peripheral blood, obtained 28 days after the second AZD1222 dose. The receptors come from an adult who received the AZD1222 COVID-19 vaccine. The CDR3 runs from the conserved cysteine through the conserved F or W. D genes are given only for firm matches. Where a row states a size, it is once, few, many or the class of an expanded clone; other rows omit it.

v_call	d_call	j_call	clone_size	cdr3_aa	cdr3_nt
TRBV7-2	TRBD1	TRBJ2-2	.	CASSLRTGSNTGELFF	TGTGCCAGCAGCCTTCGGACAGGATCGAACACCGGGGAGCTGTTTTTT
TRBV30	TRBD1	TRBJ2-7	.	CASDRGPYEQYF	TGTGCCAGTGACAGGGGACCGTACGAGCAGTACTTC
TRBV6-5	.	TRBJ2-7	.	CASTGLADSSYEQYF	TGTGCCTCAACCGGGCTAGCAGACAGCTCCTACGAGCAGTACTTC
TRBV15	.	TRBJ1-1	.	CATSAGMNTEAFF	TGTGCCACCAGCGCGGGGATGAACACTGAAGCTTTCTTT
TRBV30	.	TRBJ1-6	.	CAWNPPGNSRSPLHF	TGTGCCTGGAACCCCCCAGGGAATAGCAGATCACCCCTCCACTTT
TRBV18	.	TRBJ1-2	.	CASSPGQPISGYTF	TGTGCCAGCTCACCAGGGCAACCTATCTCTGGCTACACCTTC
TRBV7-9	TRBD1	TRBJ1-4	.	CASSFGQGLEKLFF	TGTGCCAGCAGCTTTGGACAGGGCCTAGAAAAACTGTTTTTT
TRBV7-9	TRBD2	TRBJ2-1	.	CASSLPPRLAGGSNEQFF	TGTGCCAGCAGCTTACCCCCCAGACTAGCGGGGGGGAGTAATGAGCAGTTCTTC
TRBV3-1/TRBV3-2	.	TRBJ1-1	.	CASSQESRANTEAFF	TGTGCCAGCAGCCAAGAATCCAGGGCCAACACTGAAGCTTTCTTT
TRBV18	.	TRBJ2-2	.	CASSPPSRGDTGELFF	TGTGCCAGCTCACCACCGTCCAGGGGTGATACCGGGGAGCTGTTTTTT
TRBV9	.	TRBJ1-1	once	CASSASIDTEAFF	TGTGCCAGCAGCGCTAGTATTGACACTGAAGCTTTCTTT
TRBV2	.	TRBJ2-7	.	CASSQDRAAYEQYF	TGTGCCAGCAGTCAGGATCGGGCCGCCTACGAGCAGTACTTC
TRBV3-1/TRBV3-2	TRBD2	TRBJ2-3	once	CASSQKTQETSASTDTQYF	TGTGCCAGCAGCCAAAAAACACAGGAGACTAGCGCTAGCACAGATACGCAGTATTTT
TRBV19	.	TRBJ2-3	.	CASSMYGITTDTQYF	TGTGCCAGTAGTATGTACGGAATTACCACAGATACGCAGTATTTT
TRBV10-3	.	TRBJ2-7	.	CAITRNRDTYEQYF	TGTGCCATCACCAGGAACAGGGACACCTACGAGCAGTACTTC
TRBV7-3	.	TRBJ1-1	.	CASSFRKTTEAFF	TGTGCCAGCAGCTTCCGAAAAACCACTGAAGCTTTCTTT
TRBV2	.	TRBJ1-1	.	CASTGEGNTEAFF	TGTGCCAGCACCGGAGAGGGGAACACTGAAGCTTTCTTT
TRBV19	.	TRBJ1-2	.	CASRSAGGYGYTF	TGTGCCAGTAGGTCGGCGGGCGGCTATGGCTACACCTTC
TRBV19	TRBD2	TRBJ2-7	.	CASSIGLAGGLDTYEQYF	TGTGCCAGTAGTATCGGGCTAGCGGGAGGTCTTGATACCTACGAGCAGTACTTC
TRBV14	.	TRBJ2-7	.	CASSATASYEQYF	TGTGCCAGCAGCGCGACCGCCTCCTACGAGCAGTACTTC
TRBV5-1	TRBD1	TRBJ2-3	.	CASSLPGQGHTDTQYF	TGCGCCAGCAGCCTACCGGGACAGGGGCACACAGATACGCAGTATTTT
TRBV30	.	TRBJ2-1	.	CAWTDRDHAYNEQFF	TGTGCCTGGACCGACCGGGACCACGCTTACAATGAGCAGTTCTTC
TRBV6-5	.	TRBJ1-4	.	CASRPGRREKLFF	TGTGCCAGCAGGCCAGGGAGGAGGGAAAAACTGTTTTTT
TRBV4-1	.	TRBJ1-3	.	CASSQERGASGNTIYF	TGCGCCAGCAGCCAAGAGCGGGGGGCATCTGGAAACACCATATATTTT
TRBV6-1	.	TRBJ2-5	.	CASSERGRRQETQYF	TGTGCCAGCAGTGAGCGGGGGCGGAGGCAAGAGACCCAGTACTTC